The T cell receptor beta chain under discussion was sequenced for a study of blood T cell repertoires in COVID-19. Sequencing was performed with immunoSEQ multiplex PCR; in TCRdb, only in-frame clones are kept and a portion is missing. The sample consists of about 180,000 clones, roughly 80% of them appearing once. Germline V CDR1 and CDR2: SGHAT, FQNNGV. J lost 0 bases, V lost 8 bases, and 10 bases had no gene match. CDR3 length equals 17 residues. V and J are TRBV11-2 and TRBJ2-1, with TRBD2 identical over 10 bases. The TCR was taken from a woman between 65 and 79 years old with COVID-19, enrolled during active disease. The source material was peripheral blood. This chain's CDR3 is CASSGGVAGGSYNEQFF. CDR3 nucleotides: TGTGCCAGCTCCGGGGGGGTAGCGGGAGGCTCCTACAATGAGCAGTTCTTC.